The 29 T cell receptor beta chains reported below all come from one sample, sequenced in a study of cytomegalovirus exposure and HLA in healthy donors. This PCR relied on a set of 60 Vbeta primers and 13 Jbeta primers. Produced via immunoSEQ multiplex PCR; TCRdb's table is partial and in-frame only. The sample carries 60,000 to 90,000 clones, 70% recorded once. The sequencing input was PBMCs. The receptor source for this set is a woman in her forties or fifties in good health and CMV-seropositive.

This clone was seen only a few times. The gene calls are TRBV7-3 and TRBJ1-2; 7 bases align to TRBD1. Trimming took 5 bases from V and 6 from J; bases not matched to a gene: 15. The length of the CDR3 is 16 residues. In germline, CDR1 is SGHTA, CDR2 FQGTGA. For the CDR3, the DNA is TGTGCCAGCAGCCCCGGGGGCGACAGGGTGGAACATGGCTACACCTTC. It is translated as CASSPGGDRVEHGYTF.

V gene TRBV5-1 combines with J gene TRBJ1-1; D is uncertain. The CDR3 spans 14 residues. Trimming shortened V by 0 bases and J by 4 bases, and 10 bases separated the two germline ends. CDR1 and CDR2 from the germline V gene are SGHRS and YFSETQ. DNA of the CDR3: TGCGCCAGCAGCTTGGCCGAGGGAGGCACTGAAGCTTTCTTT. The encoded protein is CASSLAEGGTEAFF.

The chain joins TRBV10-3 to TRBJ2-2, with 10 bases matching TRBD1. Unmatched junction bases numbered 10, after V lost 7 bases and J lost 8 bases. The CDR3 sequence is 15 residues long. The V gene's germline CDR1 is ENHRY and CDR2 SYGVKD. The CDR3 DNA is TGTGCCATCATGACGGACAGGGGGGTTTCGGGGGAGCTGTTTTTT. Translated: CAIMTDRGVSGELFF.

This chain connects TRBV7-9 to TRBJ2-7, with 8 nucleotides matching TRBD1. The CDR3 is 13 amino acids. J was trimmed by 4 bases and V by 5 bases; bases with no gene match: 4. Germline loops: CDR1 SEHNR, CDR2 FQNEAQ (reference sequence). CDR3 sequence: CASSLGTGYEQYF. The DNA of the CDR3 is TGTGCCAGCAGCCTTGGGACAGGATACGAGCAGTACTTC.

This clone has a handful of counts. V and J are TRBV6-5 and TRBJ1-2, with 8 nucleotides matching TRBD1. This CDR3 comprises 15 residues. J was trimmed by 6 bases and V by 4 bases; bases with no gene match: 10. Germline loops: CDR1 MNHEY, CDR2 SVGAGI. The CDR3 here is CASSLTQGQAHGYTF. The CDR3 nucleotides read TGTGCCAGCAGTTTAACGCAGGGACAGGCCCATGGCTACACCTTC.

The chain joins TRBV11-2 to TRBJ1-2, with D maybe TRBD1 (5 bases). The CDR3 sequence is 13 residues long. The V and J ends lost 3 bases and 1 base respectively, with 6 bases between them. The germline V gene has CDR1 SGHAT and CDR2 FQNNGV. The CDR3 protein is CASSFDSNYGYTF. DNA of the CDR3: TGTGCCAGCAGCTTCGACAGTAACTATGGCTACACCTTC.

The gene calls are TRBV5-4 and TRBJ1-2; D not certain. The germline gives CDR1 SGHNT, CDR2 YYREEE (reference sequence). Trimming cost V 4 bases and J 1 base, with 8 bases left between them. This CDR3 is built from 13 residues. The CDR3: CASSMADNYGYTF. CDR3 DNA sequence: TGTGCCAGCAGCATGGCAGATAACTATGGCTACACCTTC.

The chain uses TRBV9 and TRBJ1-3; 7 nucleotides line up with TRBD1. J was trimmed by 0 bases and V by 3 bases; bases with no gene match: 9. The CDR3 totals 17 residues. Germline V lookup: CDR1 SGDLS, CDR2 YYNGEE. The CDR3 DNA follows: TGTGCCAGCAGCGAGGGAAGGGGGCAGAGCTCTGGAAACACCATATATTTT. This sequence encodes CASSEGRGQSSGNTIYF.

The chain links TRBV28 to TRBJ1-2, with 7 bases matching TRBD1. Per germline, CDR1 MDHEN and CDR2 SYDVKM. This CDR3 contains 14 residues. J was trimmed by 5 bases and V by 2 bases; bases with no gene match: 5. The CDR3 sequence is CASSLLDRVYGYTF. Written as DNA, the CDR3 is TGTGCCAGCAGTTTACTCGACAGGGTTTATGGCTACACCTTC.

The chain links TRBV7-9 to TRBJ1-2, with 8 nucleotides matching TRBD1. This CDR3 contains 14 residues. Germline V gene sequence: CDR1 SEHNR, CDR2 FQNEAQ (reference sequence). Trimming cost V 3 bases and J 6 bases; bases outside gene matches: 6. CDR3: CASSFLPGGDGYTF. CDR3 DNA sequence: TGTGCCAGCAGCTTTCTTCCAGGGGGCGATGGCTACACCTTC.

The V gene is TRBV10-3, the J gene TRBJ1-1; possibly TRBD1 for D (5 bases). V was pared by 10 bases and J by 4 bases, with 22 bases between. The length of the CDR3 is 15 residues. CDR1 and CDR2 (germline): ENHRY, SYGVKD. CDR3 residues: CATAFNQGNPTEAFF. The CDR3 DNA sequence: TGTGCCACCGCATTTAACCAGGGAAATCCCACTGAAGCTTTCTTT.

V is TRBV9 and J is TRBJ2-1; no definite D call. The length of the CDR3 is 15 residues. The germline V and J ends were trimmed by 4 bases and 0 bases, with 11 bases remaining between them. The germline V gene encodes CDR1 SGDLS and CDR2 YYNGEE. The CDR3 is CASSSSGSSYNEQFF. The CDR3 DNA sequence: TGTGCCAGCAGCTCCTCCGGGTCCTCCTACAATGAGCAGTTCTTC.

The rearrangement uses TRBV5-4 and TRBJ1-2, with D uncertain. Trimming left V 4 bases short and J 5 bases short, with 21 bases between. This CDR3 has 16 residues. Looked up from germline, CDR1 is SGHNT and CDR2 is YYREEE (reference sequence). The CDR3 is CASSIGSTGIAYGYTF. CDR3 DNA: TGTGCCAGCAGCATAGGGAGTACGGGTATTGCTTATGGCTACACCTTC.

The CDR3 region has the DNA TGTGCCAGCAGCTCGGACAGGGCGATTGGGCCCCAGCATTTT. It encodes CASSSDRAIGPQHF. V and J are TRBV28 and TRBJ1-5; 8 positions agree with TRBD1. The V gene's germline CDR1 is MDHEN and CDR2 SYDVKM. The junction had 10 bases not matched to a gene; V was cut back by 6 bases and J by 9 bases. CDR3 length: 14 residues.

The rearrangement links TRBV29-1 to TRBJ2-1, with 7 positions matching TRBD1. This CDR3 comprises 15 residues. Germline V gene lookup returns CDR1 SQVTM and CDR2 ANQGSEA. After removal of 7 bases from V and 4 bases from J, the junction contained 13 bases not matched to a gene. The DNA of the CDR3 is TGCAGCGGGGCTCGACAGGGAGACCGTTACAATGAGCAGTTCTTC. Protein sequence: CSGARQGDRYNEQFF.

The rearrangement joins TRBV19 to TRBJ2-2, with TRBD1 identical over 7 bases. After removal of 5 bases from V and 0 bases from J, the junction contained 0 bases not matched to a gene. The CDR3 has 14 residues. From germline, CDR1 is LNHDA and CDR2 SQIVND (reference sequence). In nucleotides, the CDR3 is TGTGCCAGTAGTGGACAGGCGAACACCGGGGAGCTGTTTTTT. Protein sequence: CASSGQANTGELFF.

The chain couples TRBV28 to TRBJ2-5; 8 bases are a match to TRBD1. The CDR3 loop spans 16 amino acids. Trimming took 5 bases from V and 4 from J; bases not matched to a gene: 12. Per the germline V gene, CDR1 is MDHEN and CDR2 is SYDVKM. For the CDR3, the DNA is TGTGCCAGCAGTCCGATGGACAGGGCGAAGTTAGAGACCCAGTACTTC. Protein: CASSPMDRAKLETQYF.

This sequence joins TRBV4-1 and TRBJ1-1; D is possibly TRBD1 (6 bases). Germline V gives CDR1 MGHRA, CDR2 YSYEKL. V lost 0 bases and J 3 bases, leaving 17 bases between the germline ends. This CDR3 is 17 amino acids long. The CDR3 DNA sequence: TGCGCCAGCAGCCAAGATTATAGTGGGGGCCTGGACACTGAAGCTTTCTTT. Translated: CASSQDYSGGLDTEAFF.

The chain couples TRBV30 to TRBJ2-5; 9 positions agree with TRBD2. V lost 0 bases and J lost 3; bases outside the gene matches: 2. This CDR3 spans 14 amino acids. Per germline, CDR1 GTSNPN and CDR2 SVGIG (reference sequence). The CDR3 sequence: CAWSVGTSKETQYF. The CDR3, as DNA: TGTGCCTGGAGTGTAGGGACTAGCAAAGAGACCCAGTACTTC.

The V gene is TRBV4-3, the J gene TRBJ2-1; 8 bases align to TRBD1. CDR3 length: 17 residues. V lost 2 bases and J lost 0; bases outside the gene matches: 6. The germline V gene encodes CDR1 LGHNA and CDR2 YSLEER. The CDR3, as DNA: TGCGCCAGCAGCCAAACTACAGGGGGGAGCTCCTACAATGAGCAGTTCTTC. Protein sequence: CASSQTTGGSSYNEQFF.

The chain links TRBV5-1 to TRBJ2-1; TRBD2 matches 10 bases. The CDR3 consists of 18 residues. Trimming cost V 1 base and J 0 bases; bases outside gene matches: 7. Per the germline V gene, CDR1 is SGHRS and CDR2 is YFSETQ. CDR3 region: CASSLRLAGGLSYNEQFF. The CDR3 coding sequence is TGCGCCAGCAGCTTGCGTTTAGCGGGAGGTCTCTCCTACAATGAGCAGTTCTTC.

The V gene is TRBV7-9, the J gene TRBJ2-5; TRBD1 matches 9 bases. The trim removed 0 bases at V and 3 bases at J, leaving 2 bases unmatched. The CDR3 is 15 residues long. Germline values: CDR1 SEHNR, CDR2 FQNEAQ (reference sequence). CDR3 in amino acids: CASSLAWTGEETQYF. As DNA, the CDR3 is TGTGCCAGCAGCTTAGCTTGGACAGGGGAAGAGACCCAGTACTTC.

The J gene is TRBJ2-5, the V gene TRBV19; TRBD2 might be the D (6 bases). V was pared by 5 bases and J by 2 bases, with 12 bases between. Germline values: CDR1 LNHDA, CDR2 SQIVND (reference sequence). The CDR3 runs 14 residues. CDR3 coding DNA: TGTGCCAGTAGTTCAAGGAGGGAACAAGAGACCCAGTACTTC. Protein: CASSSRREQETQYF.

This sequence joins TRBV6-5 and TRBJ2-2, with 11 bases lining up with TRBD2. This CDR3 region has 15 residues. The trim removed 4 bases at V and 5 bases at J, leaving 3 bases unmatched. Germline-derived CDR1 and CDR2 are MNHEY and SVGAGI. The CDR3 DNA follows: TGTGCCAGCAGTTCCACTAGCGGGAGAACCGGGGAGCTGTTTTTT. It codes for CASSSTSGRTGELFF.

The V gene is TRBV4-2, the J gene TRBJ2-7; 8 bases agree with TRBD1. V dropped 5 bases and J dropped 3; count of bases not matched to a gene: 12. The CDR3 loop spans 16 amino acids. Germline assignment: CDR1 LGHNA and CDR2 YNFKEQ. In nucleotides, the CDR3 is TGTGCCAGCAGCACGGACCTCGGGACAGGCTACTACGAGCAGTACTTC. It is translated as CASSTDLGTGYYEQYF.

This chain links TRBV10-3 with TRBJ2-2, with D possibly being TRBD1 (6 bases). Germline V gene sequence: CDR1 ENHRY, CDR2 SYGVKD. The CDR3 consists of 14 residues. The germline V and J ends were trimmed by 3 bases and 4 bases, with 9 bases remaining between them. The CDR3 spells CAISEQGTTGELFF. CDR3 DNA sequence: TGTGCCATCAGTGAACAGGGAACCACCGGGGAGCTGTTTTTT.

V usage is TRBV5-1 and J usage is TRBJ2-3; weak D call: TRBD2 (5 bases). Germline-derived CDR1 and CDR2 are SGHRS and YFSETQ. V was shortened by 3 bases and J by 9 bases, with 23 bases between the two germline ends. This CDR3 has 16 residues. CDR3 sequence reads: CASSSPPSGGKRTQYF. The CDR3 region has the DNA TGCGCCAGCAGCTCTCCACCCAGCGGAGGCAAAAGGACGCAGTATTTT.

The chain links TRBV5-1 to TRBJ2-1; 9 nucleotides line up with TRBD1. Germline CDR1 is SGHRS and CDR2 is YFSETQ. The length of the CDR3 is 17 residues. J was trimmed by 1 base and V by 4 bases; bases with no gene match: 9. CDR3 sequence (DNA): TGCGCCAGCAGCCAAATCTTGACAGGGGGGTCCTACAATGAGCAGTTCTTC. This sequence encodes CASSQILTGGSYNEQFF. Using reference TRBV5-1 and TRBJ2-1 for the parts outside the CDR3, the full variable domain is KAGVTQTPRYLIKTRGQQVTLSCSPISGHRSVSWYQQTPGQGLQFLFEYFSETQRNKGNFPGRFSGRQFSNSRSEMNVSTLELGDSALYLCASSQILTGGSYNEQFFGPGTRLTVL.

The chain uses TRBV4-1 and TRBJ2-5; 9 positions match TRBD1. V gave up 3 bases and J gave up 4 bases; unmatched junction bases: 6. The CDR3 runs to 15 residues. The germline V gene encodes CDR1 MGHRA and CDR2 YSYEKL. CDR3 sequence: CASSHAGQGVETQYF. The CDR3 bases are TGCGCCAGCAGCCACGCGGGACAGGGTGTAGAGACCCAGTACTTC.